These T cell receptor beta chains were read from a single sample in a study of neurological immune-mediated disorders. TCRdb passed the 5' RACE reads through MiXCR, listing each CDR3 protein once. The sample contains about 52,000 distinct CDR3 sequences, 3% to 4% of which appear only once. The material sequenced was PBMCs. The receptor source for this set is a man in his 60s with multiple sclerosis. Each CDR3 is given with its conserved first and last residue. The order of the fields is clone size, J gene, V gene, CDR3 length, D gene, CDR3 protein, CDR3 DNA. The D gene is left open where the match is weak. Size is stated as once, few, many or a size class.

>many|TRBJ1-1|TRBV5-6|15|-
CASSLGWDMNTEAFF
TGTGCCAGCAGCTTGGGATGGGATATGAACACTGAAGCTTTCTTT
>many|TRBJ1-3|TRBV3-1|16|-
CASSLKTGNSGNTIYF
TGTGCCAGCAGCTTAAAGACAGGCAACTCTGGAAACACCATATATTTT
>many|TRBJ2-7|TRBV5-6|14|-
CASSLTRSGYEQYF
TGTGCCAGCAGCTTGACCCGATCGGGATACGAGCAGTACTTC
>many|TRBJ2-1|TRBV5-1|13|-
CASSQAQYNEQFF
TGCGCCAGCAGTCAGGCCCAGTACAATGAGCAGTTCTTC
>many|TRBJ2-7|TRBV3-1|15|TRBD2
CASSHPSGGAGEQYF
TGTGCCAGCAGCCACCCTAGCGGGGGGGCGGGGGAGCAGTACTTC
>many|TRBJ2-5|TRBV5-1|15|TRBD1
CASSSTGTGKETQYF
TGCGCCAGCAGCTCAACCGGGACAGGGAAAGAGACCCAGTACTTC
>many|TRBJ2-2|TRBV5-1|17|-
CASSHKTQGNNPGELFF
TGCGCCAGCAGCCATAAGACTCAGGGAAATAACCCCGGGGAGCTGTTTTTT
>many|TRBJ2-5|TRBV15|12|-
CATSRRGETQYF
TGTGCCACCAGCCGCAGAGGAGAGACCCAGTACTTC
>many|TRBJ2-7|TRBV9|15|TRBD2
CASSLLAGPHYEQYF
TGTGCCAGCAGCTTACTAGCGGGGCCCCACTACGAGCAGTACTTC
>many|TRBJ2-2|TRBV12-3/TRBV12-4|14|TRBD1
CASSRTGGTGELFF
TGTGCCAGCAGCCGGACAGGGGGCACCGGGGAGCTGTTTTTT
>many|TRBJ1-2|TRBV12-3/TRBV12-4|13|TRBD1
CASSIGTDYGYTF
TGTGCCAGCAGCATCGGGACAGACTATGGCTACACCTTC
>medium-sized|TRBJ2-1|TRBV6-5|13|-
CASSYGRVNEQFF
TGTGCCAGCAGTTATGGCAGGGTGAACGAGCAGTTCTTC
>many|TRBJ2-7|TRBV6-2/TRBV6-3|18|TRBD2
CASSYQSGGRGLSYEQYF
TGTGCCAGCAGTTACCAAAGCGGCGGGAGAGGGCTATCGTACGAGCAGTACTTC
>many|TRBJ1-5|TRBV20-1|14|-
CSAIRTGSNQPQHF
TGCAGCGCAATCCGTACGGGTTCCAATCAGCCCCAGCATTTT
>few|TRBJ2-1|TRBV9|13|-
CASSVYLTNEQFF
TGTGCCAGCAGCGTATACCTAACCAATGAGCAGTTCTTC
>many|TRBJ1-5|TRBV12-3/TRBV12-4|15|TRBD1
CASRPTGPSNQPQHF
TGTGCCAGCAGACCGACAGGGCCTAGCAATCAGCCCCAGCATTTT
>many|TRBJ2-1|TRBV20-1|14|TRBD2
CSASYLAEDSEQFF
TGCAGTGCTAGCTACCTAGCGGAAGATTCGGAGCAGTTCTTC